This TCR beta chain was documented in a study of cytomegalovirus exposure and HLA in healthy donors. On this clone: What it binds is unknown.

The CDR3 runs 16 residues. Per the germline V gene, CDR1 is SGHNT and CDR2 is YENEEA. Trimming at V came to 5 bases and at J to 3 bases, leaving 10 bases not matched to a gene. Healthy bone marrow donors formed the donor group. The primer mix had 60 Vbeta and 13 Jbeta primers. Repertoires were generated with immunoSEQ multiplex PCR, while TCRdb's copy carries only in-frame clones and drops some. The sample's table shows some 110,000 clones. Study-level results: As a later analysis showed, several of the most significant clusters appeared to be linked to common viral pathogens.

The sequenced sample consisted of PBMCs. The origin of this receptor is a man in his forties in good health and CMV-seronegative. The chain has TRBV11-3 and TRBJ2-1, with 7 bases that match TRBD1. The chain's CDR3 is CASSPRGPDIYNEQFF. The CDR3, as DNA: TGTGCCAGCAGCCCTAGGGGGCCCGATATCTACAATGAGCAGTTCTTC.